Following are 6 T cell receptor beta chains from one sample sequenced in a study of Tregs in tolerant kidney transplant recipients. Assay used: immunoSEQ multiplex PCR; TCRdb lists only in-frame clones, some missing. The table records about 83,000 clones, 95% to 98% of them present only once. This specimen was CD4+ T cells from blood, taken before the transplant. The receptors derive from a human donor who received a combined kidney and bone marrow transplant.

The J gene is TRBJ1-6, the V gene TRBV5-5; 10 bases agree with TRBD1. The CDR3 consists of 14 residues. The trim removed 4 bases at V and 9 bases at J, leaving 4 bases unmatched. Germline CDR1 is SGHKS and CDR2 is YYEKEE (reference sequence). CDR3 protein: CASSPDRGLSPLHF. CDR3 bases: TGTGCCAGCAGCCCTGACAGGGGGCTTTCACCCCTCCACTTT. Combining the CDR3 with reference TRBV5-5 and TRBJ1-6 gives the whole variable domain DAGVTQSPTHLIKTRGQQVTLRCSPISGHKSVSWYQQVLGQGPQFIFQYYEKEERGRGNFPDRFSARQFPNYSSELNVNALLLGDSALYLCASSPDRGLSPLHFGNGTRLTVT.

The chain employs TRBV4-3 and TRBJ1-5; a possible D gene is TRBD1 (6 bases). This CDR3 spans 11 amino acids. V was shortened by 5 bases and J by 8 bases, with 7 bases between the two germline ends. The germline V gene encodes CDR1 LGHNA and CDR2 YSLEER. The CDR3 nucleotides read TGCGCCAGCAGCTCAGGGGAGCCCCAGCATTTT. Residues: CASSSGEPQHF.

V and J are TRBV5-1 and TRBJ2-5; TRBD2 might be the D (7 bases). CDR3 length: 17 residues. Trimming stripped 1 base from V and 4 bases from J, with 20 bases between. Germline CDR1 reads SGHRS; CDR2 reads YFSETQ. Written as DNA, the CDR3 is TGCGCCAGCAGCTTGAGCCCGGGGGCAGGGGAGGGAGAGACCCAGTACTTC. Its translation: CASSLSPGAGEGETQYF.

The V call is TRBV7-2, the J call TRBJ2-7; TRBD1 is a possible D gene (5 bases). The CDR3 is 16 amino acids. Trimming took off 0 bases at V and 10 bases at J, with 22 bases between the two ends. The germline CDR1 and CDR2 sequences are SGHTA and FQGNSA. CDR3 coding DNA: TGTGCCAGCAGCTTAGCGCTTGCCAGGGCAGCCAGGGAACAGTACTTC. Translation gives CASSLALARAAREQYF.

This clone was detected once. This chain connects TRBV5-4 to TRBJ2-5; 12 positions match TRBD2. V shed 1 base and J 3 bases; nucleotides not matched to a gene: 13. Germline V gives CDR1 SGHNT, CDR2 YYREEE (reference sequence). The CDR3 extends over 19 amino acids. CDR3 DNA: TGTGCCAGCAGCTTGTACCCCTTGACTAGCGGGGGTTATAAAGAGACCCAGTACTTC. Its protein product is CASSLYPLTSGGYKETQYF.

This sequence joins TRBV19 and TRBJ2-5; TRBD2 matches 11 bases. CDR1 is LNHDA and CDR2 is SQIVND in the germline V gene (reference sequence). This CDR3 spans 21 amino acids. J gave up 3 bases and V 5 bases, and 23 bases lay outside the gene matches. The CDR3 here is CASSAAAGLAVGRGRKETQYF. The CDR3 DNA follows: TGTGCCAGTAGTGCAGCGGCGGGACTAGCGGTGGGGAGAGGGCGTAAAGAGACCCAGTACTTC.